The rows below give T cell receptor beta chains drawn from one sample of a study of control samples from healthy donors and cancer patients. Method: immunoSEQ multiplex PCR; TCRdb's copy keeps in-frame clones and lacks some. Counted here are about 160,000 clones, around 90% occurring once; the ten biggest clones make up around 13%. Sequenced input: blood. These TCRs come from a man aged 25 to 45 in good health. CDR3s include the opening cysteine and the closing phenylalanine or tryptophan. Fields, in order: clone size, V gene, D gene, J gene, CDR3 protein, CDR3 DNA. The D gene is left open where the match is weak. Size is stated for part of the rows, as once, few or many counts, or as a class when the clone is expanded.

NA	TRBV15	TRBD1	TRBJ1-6	CATGSGTVGSPLHF	TGTGCCACCGGCAGTGGGACAGTCGGTTCACCCCTCCACTTT
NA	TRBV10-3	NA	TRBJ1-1	CAISESTRGASTEAFF	TGTGCCATCAGTGAGTCGACGAGGGGTGCGAGCACTGAAGCTTTCTTT
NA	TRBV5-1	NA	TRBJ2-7	CASSLAAGRYEQYF	TGCGCCAGCAGCTTGGCGGCAGGGCGCTACGAGCAGTACTTC
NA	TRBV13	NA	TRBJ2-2	CASSSIGGNTGELFF	TGTGCCAGCAGCTCGATCGGGGGGAACACCGGGGAGCTGTTTTTT
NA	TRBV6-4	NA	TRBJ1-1	CASSDFAGSTEAFF	TGTGCCAGCAGTGACTTTGCTGGTTCCACTGAAGCTTTCTTT
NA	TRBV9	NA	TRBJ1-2	CASSVDPEAYGYTF	TGTGCCAGCAGCGTAGATCCAGAGGCCTATGGCTACACCTTC
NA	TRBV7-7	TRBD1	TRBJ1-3	CASSLGTGPGNTIYF	TGTGCCAGCAGCTTAGGGACAGGCCCTGGAAACACCATATATTTT
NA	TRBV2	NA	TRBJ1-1	CASSVWQKNTEAFF	TGTGCCAGCAGTGTCTGGCAGAAGAACACTGAAGCTTTCTTT
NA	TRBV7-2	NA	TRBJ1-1	CASSPQELNTEAFF	TGTGCCAGCAGCCCGCAGGAGTTGAACACTGAAGCTTTCTTT
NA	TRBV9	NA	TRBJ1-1	CASSAEPTGNTEAFF	TGTGCCAGCAGCGCCGAGCCGACAGGGAACACTGAAGCTTTCTTT
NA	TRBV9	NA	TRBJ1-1	CASSPRGGYTEAFF	TGTGCCAGCAGCCCTCGGGGGGGATACACTGAAGCTTTCTTT
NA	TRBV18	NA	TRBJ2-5	CASSPQTRTGGETQYF	TGTGCCAGCTCACCCCAGACGAGAACTGGGGGAGAGACCCAGTACTTC
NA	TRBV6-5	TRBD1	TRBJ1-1	CASSNTGGAFF	TGTGCCAGCAGTAATACAGGGGGAGCTTTCTTT
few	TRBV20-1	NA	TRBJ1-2	CSASGSYYGYTF	TGCAGTGCTAGTGGCAGCTACTATGGCTACACCTTC
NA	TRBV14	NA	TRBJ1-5	CASSQAGPTGWVGCQPQHF	TGTGCCAGCAGCCAAGCGGGTCCTACAGGGTGGGTAGGATGCCAGCCCCAGCATTTT
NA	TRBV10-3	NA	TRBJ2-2	CATGGTGELFF	TGTGCCACCGGCGGCACCGGGGAGCTGTTTTTT
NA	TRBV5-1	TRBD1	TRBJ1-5	CASSWTGDSNQPQHF	TGCGCCAGCAGCTGGACAGGGGATAGCAATCAGCCCCAGCATTTT
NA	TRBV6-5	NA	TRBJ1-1	CASSLGGREAFF	TGTGCCAGCAGTCTTGGGGGTAGGGAAGCTTTCTTT
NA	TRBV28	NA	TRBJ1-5	CASTGGDQPQHF	TGTGCCAGCACTGGGGGCGATCAGCCCCAGCATTTT
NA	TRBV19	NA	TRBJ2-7	CASSSGTYEQYF	TGTGCCAGTAGTTCGGGGACCTACGAGCAGTACTTC
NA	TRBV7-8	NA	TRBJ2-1	CASSLFRSGEQFF	TGTGCCAGCAGCCTTTTTAGATCGGGTGAGCAGTTCTTC
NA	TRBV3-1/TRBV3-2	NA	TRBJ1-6	CASSQDLRGGNSPLHF	TGTGCCAGCAGCCAAGATCTACGGGGGGGTAATTCACCCCTCCACTTT
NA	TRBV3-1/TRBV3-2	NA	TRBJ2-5	CASGGGGSSGYQETQYF	TGTGCCAGCGGAGGGGGCGGAAGCTCAGGGTACCAAGAGACCCAGTACTTC
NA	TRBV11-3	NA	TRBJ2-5	CASSLATGPQETQYF	TGTGCCAGCAGCTTAGCTACCGGTCCCCAAGAGACCCAGTACTTC
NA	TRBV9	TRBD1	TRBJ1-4	CASSALTGGELFF	TGTGCCAGCAGCGCCCTGACAGGGGGGGAACTGTTTTTT
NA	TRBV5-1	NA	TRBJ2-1	CASRTRDNEQFF	TGCGCCAGCAGAACCCGGGATAATGAGCAGTTCTTC
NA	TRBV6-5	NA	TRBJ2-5	CASRTAGETQYF	TGTGCCAGCAGAACCGCCGGCGAGACCCAGTACTTC
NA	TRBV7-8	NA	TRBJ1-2	CASSLGSQGLGGYTF	TGTGCCAGCAGCTTAGGAAGCCAGGGCTTAGGCGGCTACACCTTC
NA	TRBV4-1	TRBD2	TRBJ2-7	CASSQALVSGRATDEQYF	TGCGCCAGCAGCCAAGCCCTAGTTAGCGGGAGGGCCACCGACGAGCAGTACTTC
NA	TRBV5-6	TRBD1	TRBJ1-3	CASSSLRGGNTIYF	TGTGCCAGCAGCTCCCTCAGGGGGGGAAACACCATATATTTT
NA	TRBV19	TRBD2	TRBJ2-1	CASSRGGSSYNEQFF	TGTGCCAGTAGTCGGGGGGGTTCCTCCTACAATGAGCAGTTCTTC
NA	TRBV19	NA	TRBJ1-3	CASRRGATSSGNTIYF	TGTGCCAGTCGAAGAGGGGCCACCTCCTCTGGAAACACCATATATTTT
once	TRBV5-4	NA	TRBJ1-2	CASSLNSGGLYGYTF	TGTGCCAGCAGCTTGAACAGCGGGGGATTGTATGGCTACACCTTC
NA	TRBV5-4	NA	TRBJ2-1	CASSPGPNEQFF	TGTGCCAGCAGCCCAGGACCGAATGAGCAGTTCTTC
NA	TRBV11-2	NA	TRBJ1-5	CASSPEWDISNQPQHF	TGTGCCAGCAGCCCCGAATGGGATATTAGCAATCAGCCCCAGCATTTT
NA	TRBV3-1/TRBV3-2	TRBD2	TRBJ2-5	CASSLGGTQETQYF	TGTGCCAGCAGTTTGGGGGGGACCCAAGAGACCCAGTACTTC
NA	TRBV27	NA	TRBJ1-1	CASTAQGSLGTEAFF	TGTGCCAGCACCGCGCAGGGGTCCTTGGGCACTGAAGCTTTCTTT
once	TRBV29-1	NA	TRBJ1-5	CSVEEYSNQPQHF	TGCAGCGTTGAAGAATATAGCAATCAGCCCCAGCATTTT
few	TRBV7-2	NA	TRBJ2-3	CASSSGPQQYF	TGTGCCAGCAGCTCAGGACCTCAGCAGTATTTT
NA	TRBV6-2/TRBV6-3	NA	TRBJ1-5	CASSYEREGAQPQHF	TGTGCCAGCAGTTACGAGCGCGAGGGAGCTCAGCCCCAGCATTTT
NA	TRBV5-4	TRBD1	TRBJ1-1	CASSPGQPVNTEAFF	TGTGCCAGCAGTCCGGGACAGCCAGTGAACACTGAAGCTTTCTTT
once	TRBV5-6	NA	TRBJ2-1	CASSSSFNEQFF	TGTGCCAGCAGCTCTAGTTTTAATGAGCAGTTCTTC
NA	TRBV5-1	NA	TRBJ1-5	CASSLAGSQPQHF	TGCGCCAGCAGCTTGGCCGGGAGCCAGCCCCAGCATTTT
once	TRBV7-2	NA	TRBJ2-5	CASSFSESETQYF	TGTGCCAGCAGCTTTTCGGAGTCCGAGACCCAGTACTTC
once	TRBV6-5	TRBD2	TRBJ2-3	CASRTSGGADTQYF	TGTGCCAGCAGAACTAGCGGGGGGGCAGATACGCAGTATTTT
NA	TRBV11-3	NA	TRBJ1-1	CASSLTREAFF	TGTGCCAGCAGCCTCACACGTGAAGCTTTCTTT
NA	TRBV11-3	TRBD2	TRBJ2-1	CASSLGRGVYNEQFF	TGTGCCAGCAGCTTAGGGCGGGGGGTCTACAATGAGCAGTTCTTC
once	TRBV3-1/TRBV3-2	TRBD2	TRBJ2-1	CASSQNPAGGPVGSYNEQFF	TGTGCCAGCAGCCAAAATCCAGCGGGAGGGCCCGTAGGATCCTACAATGAGCAGTTCTTC
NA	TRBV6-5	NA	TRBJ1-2	CASREGYGYTF	TGTGCCAGCAGGGAGGGCTATGGCTACACCTTC
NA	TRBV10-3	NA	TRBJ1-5	CAISDYPTGQPQHF	TGTGCCATCAGTGACTATCCTACCGGTCAGCCCCAGCATTTT
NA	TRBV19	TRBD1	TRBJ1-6	CATGGQGATYNSPLHF	TGTGCCACCGGCGGACAGGGGGCAACCTATAATTCACCCCTCCACTTT
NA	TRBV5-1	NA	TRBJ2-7	CASSTLGTETYYEQYF	TGCGCCAGCAGCACTTTGGGCACAGAAACTTACTACGAGCAGTACTTC
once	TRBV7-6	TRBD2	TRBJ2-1	CASSLSGTSGYNEQFF	TGTGCCAGCAGCCTTTCCGGGACTAGCGGATACAATGAGCAGTTCTTC